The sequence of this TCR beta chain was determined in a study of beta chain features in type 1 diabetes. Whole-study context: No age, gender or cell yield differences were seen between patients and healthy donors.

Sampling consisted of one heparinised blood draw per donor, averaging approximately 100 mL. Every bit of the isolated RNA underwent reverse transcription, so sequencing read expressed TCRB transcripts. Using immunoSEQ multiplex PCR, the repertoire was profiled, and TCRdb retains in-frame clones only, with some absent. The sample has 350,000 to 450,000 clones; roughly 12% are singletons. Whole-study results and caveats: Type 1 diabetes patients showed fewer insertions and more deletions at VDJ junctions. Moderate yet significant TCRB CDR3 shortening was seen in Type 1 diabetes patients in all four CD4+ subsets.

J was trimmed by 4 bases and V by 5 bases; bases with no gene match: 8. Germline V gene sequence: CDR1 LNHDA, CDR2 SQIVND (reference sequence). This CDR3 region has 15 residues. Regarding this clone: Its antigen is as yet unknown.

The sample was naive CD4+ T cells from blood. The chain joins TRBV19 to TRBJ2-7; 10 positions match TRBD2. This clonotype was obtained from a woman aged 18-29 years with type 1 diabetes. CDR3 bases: TGTGCCAGTAGTCTCGTAGCGGGGGGCGTTTACGAGCAGTACTTC. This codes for CASSLVAGGVYEQYF.